Sequencing of this T cell receptor (beta chain) was carried out in a study of T cells expressing NK-cell markers. Points from the study as a whole: About 1.0-8% of CD8+ T cells in roughly six donors belonged to dominant NKG2C+ clonotypes.

TCRdb derives one entry per CDR3 protein from the 5' RACE reads, leaving out DNA. The sample has about 170,000 distinct CDR3 sequences. This CDR3 is 12 amino acids long. The germline V gene encodes CDR1 SNHLY and CDR2 FYNNEI. About this clonotype: Its antigen is still unknown.

The sequence was collected from a man between 18 and 69 years old in good health. The chain recombines TRBV2 with TRBJ2-5; the TRBD2 assignment by TCRdb is unverifiable without DNA. The sample consisted of blood T cells: a sorted CD56 or NKG2C T cell subset, CD4+ or CD8+ T cells, or bulk PBMC T cells (not recorded which). CDR3: CASSEARRGSDF.